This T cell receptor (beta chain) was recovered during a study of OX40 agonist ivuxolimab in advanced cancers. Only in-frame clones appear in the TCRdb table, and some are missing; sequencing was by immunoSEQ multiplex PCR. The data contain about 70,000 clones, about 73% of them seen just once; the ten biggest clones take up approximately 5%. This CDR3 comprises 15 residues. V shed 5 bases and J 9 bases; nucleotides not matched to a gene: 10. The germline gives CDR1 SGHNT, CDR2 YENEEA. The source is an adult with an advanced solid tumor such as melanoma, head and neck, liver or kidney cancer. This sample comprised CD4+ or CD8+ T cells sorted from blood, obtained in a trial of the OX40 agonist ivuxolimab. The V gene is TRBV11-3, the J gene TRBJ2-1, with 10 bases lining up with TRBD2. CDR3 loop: CASSPRLAGDREQFF. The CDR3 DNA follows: TGTGCCAGCAGCCCCCGCCTAGCGGGAGATCGTGAGCAGTTCTTC.